The clone carrying this T cell receptor (beta chain) is medium-sized (0.01 to 0.1%) by share. TCRdb analysed the 5' RACE reads with MiXCR anew, one entry per CDR3 protein. Among roughly 17,000 distinct CDR3 sequences, around 5.1% were seen once, and the ten largest hold about 6.7%. These data originate in a study of early T cells in non-severe SARS-CoV-2 infection. Per germline, CDR1 SGHRS and CDR2 YFSETQ. The V gene end was trimmed by 4 bases and the J gene end by 4 bases; junction bases not matched to a gene: 12. This CDR3 spans 18 amino acids. This chain links TRBV5-1 with TRBJ2-1, with TRBD1 matching over 12 bases. The sample taken for sequencing was whole blood. This sequence originates from an adult who was a healthcare worker with PCR-confirmed SARS-CoV-2 infection or an uninfected control (not recorded which). CDR3 region: CASSSSRDRGPIYNEQFF. The CDR3 DNA reads as TGCGCCAGCAGCAGCAGCCGGGACAGGGGGCCCATATACAATGAGCAGTTCTTC.